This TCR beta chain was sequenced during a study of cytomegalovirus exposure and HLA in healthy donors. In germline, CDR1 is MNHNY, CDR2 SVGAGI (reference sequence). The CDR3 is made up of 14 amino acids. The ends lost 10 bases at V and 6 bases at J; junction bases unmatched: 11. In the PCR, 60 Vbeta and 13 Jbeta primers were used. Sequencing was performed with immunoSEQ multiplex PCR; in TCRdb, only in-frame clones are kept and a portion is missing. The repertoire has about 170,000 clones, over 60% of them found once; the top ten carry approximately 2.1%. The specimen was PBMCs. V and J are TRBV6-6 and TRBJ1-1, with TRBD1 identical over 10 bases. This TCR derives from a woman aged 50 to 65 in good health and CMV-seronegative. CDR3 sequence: CAIRTTGGLAEAFF. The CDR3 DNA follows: TGTGCCATCAGGACGACAGGGGGCTTGGCTGAAGCTTTCTTT.